The 22 T cell receptor beta chains given below trace back to one sample, sequenced in a study of CD8 T cells in Susac syndrome. Roughly 0.45 to 1 ug RNA was reverse transcribed with random hexamers. TCRdb itself ran the immunoSEQ multiplex PCR reads through MiXCR, one entry per CDR3 protein. The sample shows approximately 140,000 distinct CDR3 sequences, about 95% of them seen only once. Material for sequencing was CD4+ T cells from PBMCs. These receptors originate from a human donor with multiple sclerosis.

This chain links TRBV6-1 with TRBJ1-2, with D unresolved. Germline CDR1 and CDR2: MNHNS and SASEGT. Deletions cut 3 bases from V and 0 bases from J, with 5 bases between. The CDR3 spans 13 residues. CDR3 in amino acids: CASSDSANYGYTF. The DNA for the CDR3 is TGTGCCAGCAGTGACAGCGCTAACTATGGCTACACCTTC.

The chain joins TRBV20-1 to TRBJ1-2, with 7 positions matching TRBD1. Germline V gene lookup returns CDR1 DFQATT and CDR2 SNEGSKA (reference sequence). The CDR3 is 14 residues long. Losses at the gene ends were 7 bases for V and 4 bases for J; bases not matched to a gene: 12. Here the CDR3 DNA reads TGCAGTGAGACACAACCCGGGACAGTCTATGGCTACACCTTC. Translation gives CSETQPGTVYGYTF.

The chain carries TRBV20-1 and TRBJ2-7; possibly TRBD2 for D (5 bases). The CDR3 covers 12 residues. CDR1 and CDR2 (germline): DFQATT, SNEGSKA (reference sequence). V lost 6 bases to trimming and J lost 2 bases, with 11 bases between them. The CDR3 here is CSAEAAAYEQYF. CDR3 nucleotides: TGCAGTGCAGAAGCGGCGGCCTACGAGCAGTACTTC.

The count of this clonotype is one. The chain recombines TRBV27 with TRBJ2-1; unclear D gene. Germline lookup yields CDR1 MNHEY and CDR2 SMNVEV (reference sequence). The ends were cut back, 3 bases at V and 4 bases at J, with 13 bases in the middle. This CDR3 has 15 amino acids. CDR3 region: CASSFVPLGYNEQFF. As DNA, the CDR3 is TGTGCCAGCAGTTTTGTTCCCCTGGGTTACAATGAGCAGTTCTTC.

This clonotype was detected once. This rearrangement joins TRBV6-5 to TRBJ1-2; D gene uncertain. Germline V gene data show CDR1 as MNHEY and CDR2 as SVGAGI. The CDR3 consists of 12 residues. V was pared by 5 bases and J by 2 bases, with 6 bases between. DNA of the CDR3: TGTGCCAGCAGTACGACAAACTATGGCTACACCTTC. Translated, it gives CASSTTNYGYTF.

The chain employs TRBV7-9 and TRBJ1-4; D is unclear. The CDR3 is 15 amino acids. In germline, CDR1 is SEHNR, CDR2 FQNEAQ (reference sequence). Trimming pared 1 base from V and 8 bases from J, leaving 14 bases between. CDR3 sequence reads: CASSLGWSGNEKLFF. The DNA of the CDR3 is TGTGCCAGCAGCTTAGGTTGGTCGGGGAACGAAAAACTGTTTTTT.

The V gene is TRBV28, the J gene TRBJ2-7, with a weak D call TRBD2 (6 bases). In germline, CDR1 is MDHEN, CDR2 SYDVKM. The CDR3 is 15 residues long. V lost 3 bases to trimming and J lost 5 bases, with 17 bases between them. This CDR3 reads CASSFIQAGGNEQYF. CDR3 nucleotides: TGTGCCAGCAGTTTTATCCAGGCCGGAGGGAACGAGCAGTACTTC.

This chain links TRBV27 with TRBJ1-1; TRBD1 matches 7 bases. J gave up 11 bases and V 5 bases, and 11 bases lay outside the gene matches. Germline V CDR1 and CDR2: MNHEY, SMNVEV (reference sequence). The CDR3 has 13 amino acids. CDR3 loop: CASSNQGGMVAFF. For the CDR3, the DNA is TGTGCCAGCAGTAATCAAGGGGGCATGGTTGCTTTCTTT.

This clonotype was seen only once. This sequence joins TRBV7-9 and TRBJ1-2, with D perhaps TRBD1 (5 bases). Germline V lookup: CDR1 SEHNR, CDR2 FQNEAQ (reference sequence). Trimming cost V 3 bases and J 0 bases, with 14 bases left between them. The CDR3 loop spans 16 amino acids. The CDR3 DNA is TGTGCCAGCAGCTTCGACAGCCAGTTAGCTAACTATGGCTACACCTTC. Its translation is CASSFDSQLANYGYTF.

The chain employs TRBV20-1 and TRBJ2-7; TRBD2 matches 10 bases. The length of the CDR3 is 14 residues. The V gene end was trimmed by 5 bases and the J gene end by 2 bases; junction bases not matched to a gene: 6. Germline V gene sequence: CDR1 DFQATT, CDR2 SNEGSKA (reference sequence). CDR3 amino acids: CSAFRTSGTYEQYF. CDR3 bases: TGCAGTGCTTTTAGGACTAGCGGAACCTACGAGCAGTACTTC.

The genes are TRBV5-6 and TRBJ1-3; 8 bases line up with TRBD1. V was pared by 2 bases and J by 7 bases, with 8 bases of the junction left unmatched. The CDR3 totals 15 residues. Germline lookup yields CDR1 SGHDT and CDR2 YYEEEE. The CDR3 nucleotides are TGTGCCAGCAGCTTATCAGGGGGCAAGGGTAACACCATATATTTT. Translated, it gives CASSLSGGKGNTIYF.

The chain joins TRBV12-3 or TRBV12-4 to TRBJ2-1, with TRBD2 as a possible D gene (6 bases). The CDR3 covers 13 residues. The V and J ends lost 8 bases and 0 bases respectively, with 8 bases between them. CDR3 nucleotides: TGTGCCAGCGGGGGGAGCTCCTACAATGAGCAGTTCTTC. Amino acid sequence: CASGGSSYNEQFF.

The chain employs TRBV18 and TRBJ1-3; D remains unclear. In germline, CDR1 is KGHSH, CDR2 LQKENI. The CDR3 is 11 residues long. With 3 bases removed from V and 3 bases from J, the gap between germline ends came to 0 bases. CDR3: CASSPGNTIYF. In DNA form, the CDR3 reads TGTGCCAGCTCACCTGGAAACACCATATATTTT. The entire variable domain, with the rest obtained from reference TRBV18 and TRBJ1-3, is as follows: NAGVMQNPRHLVRRRGQEARLRCSPMKGHSHVYWYRQLPEEGLKFMVYLQKENIIDESGMPKERFSAEFPKEGPSILRIQQVVRGDSAAYFCASSPGNTIYFGEGSWLTVV.

The V gene is TRBV24-1, the J gene TRBJ1-5, with D possibly being TRBD1 (6 bases). The germline V gene has CDR1 KGHDR and CDR2 SFDVKD. This CDR3 comprises 14 residues. V was shortened by 2 bases and J by 6 bases, with 10 bases between the two germline ends. The CDR3 nucleotides read TGTGCCACCAGTGATTCAGGGGCGGCTCAGCCCCAGCATTTT. This encodes CATSDSGAAQPQHF.

This chain connects TRBV7-2 to TRBJ1-4; D is undetermined. The V gene's germline CDR1 is SGHTA and CDR2 FQGNSA. CDR3 length equals 14 residues. The V and J ends lost 1 base and 8 bases respectively, with 11 bases between them. The CDR3 DNA follows: TGTGCCAGCAGCTTAGATCCCGGGAAGGAAAAACTGTTTTTT. Translated, it gives CASSLDPGKEKLFF.

V is TRBV6-5 and J is TRBJ2-5; tentatively, D is TRBD2 (6 bases). Germline-derived CDR1 and CDR2 are MNHEY and SVGAGI. The CDR3 has 13 amino acids. The ends were cut back, 7 bases at V and 7 bases at J, with 16 bases in the middle. The CDR3 coding sequence is TGTGCCAGCAATCCGACTAGGTGGGGGACCCAGTACTTC. It specifies CASNPTRWGTQYF.

The CDR3 is CASSLEGVRDEKLFF. The DNA for the CDR3 is TGTGCCAGCAGCTTGGAGGGGGTTCGGGATGAAAAACTGTTTTTT. The gene calls are TRBV5-4 and TRBJ1-4; a possible D gene is TRBD1 (6 bases). Trimming removed 0 bases at V and 6 bases at J, with 12 bases between. Germline lookup yields CDR1 SGHNT and CDR2 YYREEE (reference sequence). The CDR3 extends over 15 amino acids.

The J gene is TRBJ2-1, the V gene TRBV14; 7 nucleotides agree with TRBD2. CDR1 and CDR2 from the germline V gene are SGHDN and FVKESK. With V trimmed by 1 base and J by 4 bases, 4 bases remained unmatched. CDR3 length: 15 amino acids. The CDR3 DNA is TGTGCCAGCAGCCAAGGACTAGCAAAATACAATGAGCAGTTCTTC. Translating it yields CASSQGLAKYNEQFF. Full variable domain (missing parts from reference TRBV14 and TRBJ2-1): EAGVTQFPSHSVIEKGQTVTLRCDPISGHDNLYWYRRVMGKEIKFLLHFVKESKQDESGMPNNRFLAERTGGTYSTLKVQPAELEDSGVYFCASSQGLAKYNEQFFGPGTRLTVL.

This clonotype turned up a few times. The rearrangement uses TRBV3-1 and TRBJ2-7; D is possibly TRBD2 (6 bases). The CDR3 is 12 amino acids. Trimming cost V 3 bases and J 6 bases, with 9 bases left between them. Germline-derived CDR1 and CDR2 are LGHDT and YNNKEL (reference sequence). The DNA of the CDR3 is TGTGCCAGCAGCCAGGGGGGAGGCGAGCAGTACTTC. Translating gives CASSQGGGEQYF.

The chain combines TRBV20-1 with TRBJ2-1, with 11 bases fitting TRBD2. The V segment lost 0 bases and the J segment 1 base; nucleotides outside the gene matches: 5. Germline V CDR1 and CDR2: DFQATT, SNEGSKA (reference sequence). The CDR3 extends over 17 amino acids. The CDR3 loop is CSARDGTSGRSYNEQFF. The CDR3 nucleotides are TGCAGTGCTAGAGATGGGACTAGCGGCCGATCCTACAATGAGCAGTTCTTC.

This rearrangement joins TRBV11-2 to TRBJ2-3; either TRBD1 or TRBD2 may supply D (5 bases each). Germline CDR1 is SGHAT and CDR2 is FQNNGV. This CDR3 is built from 15 residues. The ends were cut back, 0 bases at V and 7 bases at J, with 14 bases in the middle. The CDR3 loop is CASSLETRDRNTQYF. CDR3 in DNA: TGTGCCAGCAGCTTAGAGACAAGGGACCGCAATACGCAGTATTTT.

This sequence joins TRBV3-1 and TRBJ1-1, with D tentatively TRBD1 (5 bases). Germline lookup yields CDR1 LGHDT and CDR2 YNNKEL (reference sequence). This CDR3 has 15 amino acids. Trimming removed 4 bases at V and 0 bases at J, with 12 bases between. The CDR3 spells CASSPRDAMNTEAFF. Written as DNA, the CDR3 is TGTGCCAGCAGCCCGCGGGACGCTATGAACACTGAAGCTTTCTTT.